The rows below give T cell receptor beta chains drawn from one sample of a study of blood T cell repertoires in COVID-19. Clones were sequenced by immunoSEQ multiplex PCR, and TCRdb holds only the in-frame ones, with some missing. Among around 220,000 clones listed, roughly 90% were seen once. Material for sequencing was peripheral blood. These receptor sequences come from a woman aged 45-60 years with acute or convalescent COVID-19. CDR3s include the opening cysteine and the closing phenylalanine or tryptophan. Each record gives: V gene, D gene, clone size, J gene, CDR3 DNA, CDR3 protein. A D gene is named only where the DNA matches it firmly. Expanded clones are given a class, and other clones once, few, many or no size at all.

V: TRBV7-8; D: .; size: .; J: TRBJ2-5; DNA: TGTGCCAGCAGCTTAGCGCTCGCGGTGTACCAAGAGACCCAGTACTTC; CDR3: CASSLALAVYQETQYF
V: TRBV19; D: .; size: .; J: TRBJ2-1; DNA: TGTGCCAGTAGTATCTCCCTAGGCGAGCAGTTCTTC; CDR3: CASSISLGEQFF
V: TRBV13; D: .; size: .; J: TRBJ1-1; DNA: TGTGCCAGCAGCCCTCGGTCGTCGCGAGTTGAAGCTTTCTTT; CDR3: CASSPRSSRVEAFF
V: TRBV27; D: .; size: .; J: TRBJ1-1; DNA: TGTGCCAGCACGGGAGGCACTGAAGCTTTCTTT; CDR3: CASTGGTEAFF
V: TRBV4-1; D: TRBD2; size: .; J: TRBJ2-5; DNA: TGCGCCAGCAGCCAAGATCTTCTAGCGGGGGGGCCAGAGACCCAGTACTTC; CDR3: CASSQDLLAGGPETQYF
V: TRBV7-2; D: .; size: .; J: TRBJ1-4; DNA: TGTGCCAGCAGCCCCCGACTGGCAACTAATGAAAAACTGTTTTTT; CDR3: CASSPRLATNEKLFF
V: TRBV24-1; D: .; size: .; J: TRBJ2-2; DNA: TGTGCCACCAGTGATTTGGGAGGGTCGAACACCGGGGAGCTGTTTTTT; CDR3: CATSDLGGSNTGELFF
V: TRBV7-2; D: .; size: .; J: TRBJ2-5; DNA: TGTGCCAGCAGCTCTGTAGAGACCCAGTACTTC; CDR3: CASSSVETQYF
V: TRBV9; D: TRBD2; size: .; J: TRBJ2-5; DNA: TGTGCCAGCAGCCCGTTTCTAGGACTAGCGGGAGGAGAGACCCAGTACTTC; CDR3: CASSPFLGLAGGETQYF
V: TRBV2; D: .; size: .; J: TRBJ1-5; DNA: TGTGCCAGCAGCGCCCGGGTCAGGGAAAGACGCCAGCCCCAGCATTTT; CDR3: CASSARVRERRQPQHF
V: TRBV6-2/TRBV6-3; D: .; size: few; J: TRBJ1-2; DNA: TGTGCCAGCAGTTTTCGGGGGGCGCGGAACTATGGCTACACCTTC; CDR3: CASSFRGARNYGYTF
V: TRBV27; D: .; size: few; J: TRBJ2-3; DNA: TGTGCCAGCAGTTTATTAGGGGTAGATACGCAGTATTTT; CDR3: CASSLLGVDTQYF
V: TRBV6-5; D: .; size: .; J: TRBJ1-2; DNA: TGTGCCAGCCGAACGGACAGTAACTATGGCTACACCTTC; CDR3: CASRTDSNYGYTF
V: TRBV3-1/TRBV3-2; D: .; size: .; J: TRBJ2-1; DNA: TGTGCCAGCAGCCAGCGTGACTCCCGGGAGTTCTTC; CDR3: CASSQRDSREFF
V: TRBV28; D: .; size: .; J: TRBJ1-1; DNA: TGTGCCAGCATAACCCTCCGACAACCATCGAACACTGAAGCTTTCTTT; CDR3: CASITLRQPSNTEAFF
V: TRBV18; D: .; size: once; J: TRBJ1-3; DNA: TGTGCCAGCTCACCAAGCCCTGGAAACACCATATATTTT; CDR3: CASSPSPGNTIYF
V: TRBV11-2; D: .; size: .; J: TRBJ1-1; DNA: TGTGCCAGCAGCCAGGCACGTTATACTGAAGCTTTCTTT; CDR3: CASSQARYTEAFF
V: TRBV27; D: .; size: .; J: TRBJ1-5; DNA: TGTGCCACTTCTTCAGACAGAAACAATCAGCCCCAGCATTTT; CDR3: CATSSDRNNQPQHF
V: TRBV20-1; D: TRBD1; size: .; J: TRBJ1-2; DNA: TGCAGTGCTAGTCCGGGACAGGGCTCGGGATATGGCTACACCTTC; CDR3: CSASPGQGSGYGYTF
V: TRBV11-2; D: TRBD1; size: .; J: TRBJ2-1; DNA: TGTGCCAGCAGCCCTAGGGGTACAGGGGAACGCAGGGGTGAGCAGTTCTTC; CDR3: CASSPRGTGERRGEQFF
V: TRBV6-5; D: .; size: few; J: TRBJ1-1; DNA: TGTGCCAGCAGTCGGGGGGAGGAGGGGAACACTGAAGCTTTCTTT; CDR3: CASSRGEEGNTEAFF
V: TRBV6-5; D: .; size: few; J: TRBJ1-4; DNA: TGTGCCAGCAGACGGGCAGGGGCACTAGATGAAAAACTGTTTTTT; CDR3: CASRRAGALDEKLFF
V: TRBV5-1; D: .; size: few; J: TRBJ2-2; DNA: TGCGCCAGCAGTTCCTCGGGGGGCAAGACCGGGGAGCTGTTTTTT; CDR3: CASSSSGGKTGELFF
V: TRBV9; D: .; size: .; J: TRBJ2-7; DNA: TGTGCCAGCAGCGTACGGACTGGACCTTACGAGCAGTACTTC; CDR3: CASSVRTGPYEQYF
V: TRBV9; D: TRBD1; size: .; J: TRBJ2-1; DNA: TGTGCCAGCAGCCTCCGTAGCGCAGGGGGCGCGGGTGAGCAGTTCTTC; CDR3: CASSLRSAGGAGEQFF
V: TRBV29-1; D: .; size: .; J: TRBJ2-3; DNA: TGCAGCGTTGAAAGAGGGGGGGTGGCAGATACGCAGTATTTT; CDR3: CSVERGGVADTQYF
V: TRBV6-5; D: .; size: .; J: TRBJ1-1; DNA: TGTGCCAGCAGTTACTACAGGGACACTGAAGCTTTCTTT; CDR3: CASSYYRDTEAFF
V: TRBV6-5; D: .; size: .; J: TRBJ1-1; DNA: TGTGCCAGCAGTTACTCAGAGGGTGTCACTGAAGCTTTCTTT; CDR3: CASSYSEGVTEAFF
V: TRBV6-2/TRBV6-3; D: TRBD1; size: .; J: TRBJ2-1; DNA: TGTGCCAGCAGTTCCCAAGGGGACAGGGGTCCGCGGGGAGAGCAGTTCTTC; CDR3: CASSSQGDRGPRGEQFF
V: TRBV19; D: TRBD1; size: .; J: TRBJ1-2; DNA: TGTGCCACCTCACAGGGGACAGGGGGGCAGAACTCTGGCTACACCTTC; CDR3: CATSQGTGGQNSGYTF
V: TRBV5-1; D: TRBD1; size: .; J: TRBJ1-3; DNA: TGCGCCAGCAGCTTGGAGGTGCCGGGACAGACTTTCTCTGGAAACACCATATATTTT; CDR3: CASSLEVPGQTFSGNTIYF
V: TRBV13; D: TRBD1; size: .; J: TRBJ1-2; DNA: TGTGCCAGCAGCCAGCGACGGACAGGGGGCAATGGCTACACCTTC; CDR3: CASSQRRTGGNGYTF
V: TRBV4-3; D: .; size: .; J: TRBJ1-2; DNA: TGCGCCAGCAGCCAAGATTGGCGGGACTCTAACTATGGCTACACCTTC; CDR3: CASSQDWRDSNYGYTF
V: TRBV18; D: TRBD1; size: .; J: TRBJ2-4; DNA: TGTGCCAGCTCACCACGGACAGGGGAGGACATTCAGTACTTC; CDR3: CASSPRTGEDIQYF
V: TRBV7-2; D: TRBD2; size: .; J: TRBJ2-2; DNA: TGTGCCAGCAGCCTAGCGGGAGGGCCGGGGGAGCTGTTTTTT; CDR3: CASSLAGGPGELFF
V: TRBV27; D: TRBD1; size: .; J: TRBJ2-4; DNA: TGTGCCAGCGGGGGGACAGGGGGACCTTTAGCCAAAAACATTCAGTACTTC; CDR3: CASGGTGGPLAKNIQYF
V: TRBV19; D: TRBD2; size: .; J: TRBJ2-5; DNA: TGTGCCACCAGGACTAGCGGGGCCGCCCAAGAGACCCAGTACTTC; CDR3: CATRTSGAAQETQYF
V: TRBV10-3; D: .; size: .; J: TRBJ1-2; DNA: TGTGCCATCAGTGACACAACCTATGGCTACACCTTC; CDR3: CAISDTTYGYTF
V: TRBV30; D: .; size: .; J: TRBJ1-2; DNA: TGTGCCTGGAAGGCAGGGAAGTATGGCTACACCTTC; CDR3: CAWKAGKYGYTF
V: TRBV5-6; D: .; size: few; J: TRBJ2-4; DNA: TGTGCCAGCAGACTAGCCAAAAACATTCAGTACTTC; CDR3: CASRLAKNIQYF
V: TRBV11-3; D: TRBD1; size: .; J: TRBJ1-1; DNA: TGTGCCAGCAGCTTAACCCCCTCAGGGGGAACTGAAGCTTTCTTT; CDR3: CASSLTPSGGTEAFF
V: TRBV10-3; D: .; size: .; J: TRBJ1-1; DNA: TGTGCCATCAGTGAGTCCGGGGGTATGACTGAAGCTTTCTTT; CDR3: CAISESGGMTEAFF
V: TRBV5-5; D: TRBD1; size: .; J: TRBJ1-1; DNA: TGTGCCAGCAGCATGGTGACAGGGCTGAGCACTGAAGCTTTCTTT; CDR3: CASSMVTGLSTEAFF
V: TRBV4-3; D: TRBD1; size: once; J: TRBJ1-1; DNA: TGCGCCAGCAGCCAATATCAGGGGGCGTACACTGAAGCTTTCTTT; CDR3: CASSQYQGAYTEAFF
V: TRBV10-3; D: .; size: .; J: TRBJ2-2; DNA: TGTGCCATCAGTGTGGGGAAGGACAGCCTGCGGGCCGGGGAGCTGTTTTTT; CDR3: CAISVGKDSLRAGELFF
V: TRBV27; D: TRBD2; size: .; J: TRBJ2-7; DNA: TGTGCCAGCAGCCCGGCGAGCGGGAGCCCCGAGCAGTACTTC; CDR3: CASSPASGSPEQYF
V: TRBV5-5; D: TRBD1; size: .; J: TRBJ2-5; DNA: TGTGCCAGCAGCGCGGCGACAGGGACAGAGACCCAGTACTTC; CDR3: CASSAATGTETQYF
V: TRBV21-1; D: .; size: .; J: TRBJ2-1; DNA: TGTGCCAGCCGCTTTCTAGCGGATCGATACAATGAGCAGTTCTTC; CDR3: CASRFLADRYNEQFF
V: TRBV5-4; D: .; size: .; J: TRBJ2-2; DNA: TGTGCCAGCAGCTTGGGACAGTTAGGGGCCGGGGAGCTGTTTTTT; CDR3: CASSLGQLGAGELFF
V: TRBV25-1; D: TRBD1; size: .; J: TRBJ2-1; DNA: TGTGCCAGCAGTGCCCACAGGGGCCATGAGCAGTTCTTC; CDR3: CASSAHRGHEQFF
V: TRBV6-5; D: .; size: .; J: TRBJ1-1; DNA: TGTGCCAGCAGCCTCGGGCCAGGGACTGAAGCTTTCTTT; CDR3: CASSLGPGTEAFF
V: TRBV3-1/TRBV3-2; D: TRBD2; size: .; J: TRBJ2-5; DNA: TGTGCCAGCAGCCAGACTAGCGGGAGCTTTGAGACCCAGTACTTC; CDR3: CASSQTSGSFETQYF
V: TRBV24-1; D: TRBD1; size: .; J: TRBJ2-2; DNA: TGTGCCACCAGTGAGTCAACAGGGACAGGGGGTGCCGGGGAGCTGTTTTTT; CDR3: CATSESTGTGGAGELFF
V: TRBV7-2; D: TRBD2; size: .; J: TRBJ2-5; DNA: TGTGCCACAAGCGGGGGGACGTCGTGGACCCAGTACTTC; CDR3: CATSGGTSWTQYF
V: TRBV29-1; D: TRBD2; size: .; J: TRBJ2-1; DNA: TGCAGCGTTGTGTCTTTAGCGGGAGCAAACTACAATGAGCAGTTCTTC; CDR3: CSVVSLAGANYNEQFF
V: TRBV19; D: .; size: .; J: TRBJ1-4; DNA: TGTGCCAGTAGTATATGGGGCGCAACTAATGAAAAACTGTTTTTT; CDR3: CASSIWGATNEKLFF
V: TRBV27; D: TRBD2; size: .; J: TRBJ2-1; DNA: TGTGCCAGCAGCCCTCAAAGCGGGGGCTTCAACAATGAGCAGTTCTTC; CDR3: CASSPQSGGFNNEQFF
V: TRBV14; D: .; size: .; J: TRBJ2-3; DNA: TGTGCCAGCAGCCGCTCCGTTTCGGGACTCGTTCCTCCTTATTTT; CDR3: CASSRSVSGLVPPYF
V: TRBV10-2; D: TRBD1; size: .; J: TRBJ1-2; DNA: TGCGCCAGCAGTGAGTCGGACAGGGATAACTATGGCTACACCTTC; CDR3: CASSESDRDNYGYTF
V: TRBV5-1; D: TRBD1; size: .; J: TRBJ2-5; DNA: TGCGCCAGCAGCTTGTACGGGACAGGGCGGGAGACCCAGTACTTC; CDR3: CASSLYGTGRETQYF